These T cell receptor beta chains were read from a single sample in a study of identical twins. MiXCR was run by TCRdb on the 5' RACE reads, yielding one entry per CDR3 protein. The top ten clones hold around 0.25% of a sample with 1.5 million or so distinct CDR3 sequences, about 30% of them seen once. The material sequenced was cord blood. The receptors were gathered from a newborn girl in good health. The conserved cysteine and the conserved F or W are not part of the CDR3 here. A D gene is named only where the DNA matches it firmly.

J: TRBJ2-1; V: TRBV5-1; D: TRBD1; CDR3: ASSAGQGFYNEQF
J: TRBJ2-7; V: TRBV6-2/TRBV6-3; D: .; CDR3: ASSPDWLRGDPYEQY
J: TRBJ1-2; V: TRBV20-1; D: .; CDR3: SARVKGKGYGYT
J: TRBJ1-1; V: TRBV20-1; D: TRBD1; CDR3: SARARTGGNTEAF
J: TRBJ1-1; V: TRBV28; D: .; CDR3: ATAAGGATNTEAF
J: TRBJ2-7; V: TRBV20-1; D: TRBD2; CDR3: SARPIAGVRYEQY
J: TRBJ1-1; V: TRBV4-2; D: .; CDR3: ASSQGARAEAF
J: TRBJ2-5; V: TRBV9; D: .; CDR3: ASSVEDREIETQY
J: TRBJ1-2; V: TRBV7-9; D: TRBD1; CDR3: ASSLAAQGAYGYT
J: TRBJ2-3; V: TRBV18; D: .; CDR3: ASSPLRDSVRDTQY
J: TRBJ2-1; V: TRBV5-4; D: TRBD2; CDR3: ATRGGHNEQF
J: TRBJ2-1; V: TRBV6-6; D: TRBD2; CDR3: ASSTGTSGRGGEQF
J: TRBJ2-7; V: TRBV27; D: .; CDR3: ASSLWDGVEQY
J: TRBJ2-3; V: TRBV28; D: TRBD2; CDR3: ASRVAGEATDTQY
J: TRBJ2-7; V: TRBV12-3/TRBV12-4; D: .; CDR3: ASSFGELTYEQY
J: TRBJ2-1; V: TRBV4-1; D: .; CDR3: ASSQVLGRVKF
J: TRBJ1-2; V: TRBV3-1; D: .; CDR3: ASSQAGAFYYGYT
J: TRBJ1-6; V: TRBV20-1; D: .; CDR3: SAREGEYNSPLH
J: TRBJ1-1; V: TRBV12-3/TRBV12-4; D: .; CDR3: ASRTGTVHTEAF
J: TRBJ2-1; V: TRBV20-1; D: TRBD2; CDR3: SAARTSGSYNEQF
J: TRBJ2-3; V: TRBV13; D: .; CDR3: ASSLKSAGGLDTDTQY
J: TRBJ2-3; V: TRBV28; D: .; CDR3: ASSTPDTRADTQY
J: TRBJ2-1; V: TRBV20-1; D: .; CDR3: SARMGQDNEQF
J: TRBJ2-1; V: TRBV7-9; D: TRBD2; CDR3: ASSFSGARDSYNEQF
J: TRBJ2-1; V: TRBV4-2; D: TRBD2; CDR3: ASSQKSLSGRALGKVQF
J: TRBJ2-1; V: TRBV7-9; D: TRBD1; CDR3: ASSLARQGGF
J: TRBJ1-2; V: TRBV2; D: .; CDR3: ASRTQEEGYGYT
J: TRBJ2-1; V: TRBV7-9; D: TRBD1; CDR3: ASSLAGTGGPYNEQF
J: TRBJ2-7; V: TRBV12-5; D: TRBD1; CDR3: ASGLVGQGGGYEQY
J: TRBJ2-7; V: TRBV20-1; D: .; CDR3: SARDSLRYEQY
J: TRBJ2-3; V: TRBV2; D: TRBD2; CDR3: ASSELTSGSRDTQY
J: TRBJ2-1; V: TRBV7-9; D: .; CDR3: ASSFAWGVGGLEQF
J: TRBJ2-4; V: TRBV6-5; D: .; CDR3: ASSYSRGAGSLAKNIQY
J: TRBJ2-5; V: TRBV20-1; D: .; CDR3: SARLRLQETQY
J: TRBJ1-4; V: TRBV4-1; D: TRBD1; CDR3: ASSRMDRANEKLF
J: TRBJ2-5; V: TRBV2; D: TRBD2; CDR3: AAKGAGGLETQY
J: TRBJ2-1; V: TRBV10-3; D: .; CDR3: AISASSGRVGYNEQF
J: TRBJ2-1; V: TRBV3-1; D: .; CDR3: ASNSGRYNEQF
J: TRBJ2-1; V: TRBV14; D: TRBD2; CDR3: ASSRAPGLGHNEQF
J: TRBJ2-3; V: TRBV29-1; D: .; CDR3: SVSSAGRNTQY
J: TRBJ2-7; V: TRBV4-2; D: .; CDR3: ASSQEALRGSRYEQY
J: TRBJ2-3; V: TRBV3-1; D: TRBD2; CDR3: ASSRRLAETQY
J: TRBJ1-3; V: TRBV28; D: TRBD1; CDR3: ASSNRGYTIY
J: TRBJ1-6; V: TRBV10-2; D: .; CDR3: ASSDSLTSPLH
J: TRBJ2-3; V: TRBV6-5; D: .; CDR3: ASLPGRGADTQY
J: TRBJ2-3; V: TRBV4-2; D: .; CDR3: ASSQRSTDTQY
J: TRBJ2-6; V: TRBV20-1; D: .; CDR3: SARVSSLGPLISGANVLT
J: TRBJ1-5; V: TRBV2; D: .; CDR3: ASSEGGVGGQPQH
J: TRBJ1-5; V: TRBV2; D: .; CDR3: AGMYRVGNQPQH
J: TRBJ2-5; V: TRBV5-1; D: TRBD2; CDR3: ASSLVREEGEQY
J: TRBJ2-3; V: TRBV24-1; D: .; CDR3: ATSDSWSAGTDTQY
J: TRBJ1-2; V: TRBV29-1; D: .; CDR3: SDVTGPNYGYT
J: TRBJ1-2; V: TRBV6-1; D: .; CDR3: ASLPGTTNYGYT
J: TRBJ2-1; V: TRBV20-1; D: .; CDR3: SAREGWNEQF
J: TRBJ2-3; V: TRBV7-2; D: .; CDR3: ASSLAGGTADTQY
J: TRBJ2-2; V: TRBV4-1; D: .; CDR3: ASSQPLVGAGELF
J: TRBJ2-1; V: TRBV12-3/TRBV12-4; D: .; CDR3: ASSLARLFNEQF